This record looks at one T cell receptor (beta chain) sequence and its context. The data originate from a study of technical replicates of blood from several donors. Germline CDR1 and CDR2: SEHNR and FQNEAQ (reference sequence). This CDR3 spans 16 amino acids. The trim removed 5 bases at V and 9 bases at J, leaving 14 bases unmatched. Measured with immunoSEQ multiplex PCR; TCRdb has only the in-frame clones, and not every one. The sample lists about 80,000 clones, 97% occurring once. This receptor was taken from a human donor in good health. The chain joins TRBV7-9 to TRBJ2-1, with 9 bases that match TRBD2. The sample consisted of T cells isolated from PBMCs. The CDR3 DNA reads TGTGCCAGCAGCCCGATGGGCGGGGGGGGAGACACTGAGCAGTTCTTC. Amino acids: CASSPMGGGGDTEQFF.